This record concerns one T cell receptor (beta chain) sequence. Profiling relied on immunoSEQ multiplex PCR, and the TCRdb table lists in-frame clones only, not all of them. Found here are 350,000 to 400,000 clones, more than 70% of them singletons; the top ten hold 1.5% to 2.5%. Participants, about 18 to 90 years old, spanned approximately 25 US areas. Grouping used clinical history reported by participants in a survey and questionnaire. This sample is drawn from a study of blood T cell repertoires in COVID-19. Study-level information: Both acute and convalescent COVID-19 samples were obtained from the United States, Italy and Spain. In each case, the material was cDNA or gDNA derived from T cells, B-cell-depleted T cells, or PBMCs.

Sample: PBMCs or T cells enriched from blood (not recorded which). The TCR sequence derives from a man aged 40-55 years in a cohort exposed to, infected with or recovered from COVID-19 (not recorded which).

Here the CDR3 reads CASSLGQGLGNTEAFF. CDR3 DNA: TGTGCCAGCAGCTTGGGACAGGGATTAGGGAACACTGAAGCTTTCTTT. The chain links TRBV5-5 to TRBJ1-1; TRBD1 agrees at 7 bases. Germline V gene lookup returns CDR1 SGHKS and CDR2 YYEKEE (reference sequence). V lost 0 bases and J lost 1; bases outside the gene matches: 6. The CDR3 runs to 16 residues.